One sample yielded the 15 T cell receptor beta chains listed below, sequenced in a study of identical twins. MiXCR was run by TCRdb on the 5' RACE reads, yielding one entry per CDR3 protein. The table lists fewer than 550,000 distinct CDR3 sequences, roughly an eighth of them singletons. These data are also associated with another study on yellow fever vaccine responses in identical twins.

What was sequenced was CD4+ T cells sorted from blood. These receptors originate from a woman between 18 and 29 years old in good health.

This clonotype was counted only a few times. This chain uses TRBV29-1 with TRBJ2-1; 11 nucleotides agree with TRBD2. The CDR3 is 15 amino acids. Germline-derived CDR1 and CDR2 are SQVTM and ANQGSEA. V was pared by 6 bases and J by 8 bases, with 12 bases of the junction left unmatched. In nucleotides, the CDR3 is TGCAGCGTCCGTAGCGGGAGGGCCGGTTTGGATGAGCAGTTCTTC. Translated: CSVRSGRAGLDEQFF.

The chain uses TRBV6-5 and TRBJ2-7; 10 bases agree with TRBD2. The CDR3 has 15 residues. With V trimmed by 6 bases and J by 3 bases, 8 bases remained unmatched. Germline CDR1 MNHEY, CDR2 SVGAGI. CDR3 residues: CASSPAGGRGYEQYF. For the CDR3, the DNA is TGTGCCAGCAGCCCAGCGGGAGGGCGGGGCTACGAGCAGTACTTC.

This clonotype was seen ten or more times. The CDR3 sequence: CATSVWVGRVETQYF. The DNA for the CDR3 is TGTGCCACCAGTGTCTGGGTGGGGAGGGTAGAGACCCAGTACTTC. The chain couples TRBV24-1 to TRBJ2-5; 7 nucleotides align to TRBD2. Germline values: CDR1 KGHDR, CDR2 SFDVKD. The CDR3 sequence is 15 residues long. Trimming cost V 5 bases and J 4 bases; bases outside gene matches: 9.

This clonotype was seen repeatedly, ten times or more. The V call is TRBV12-3 or TRBV12-4, the J call TRBJ1-4; no definite D call. The CDR3 totals 14 residues. V dropped 3 bases and J dropped 5 bases, with 10 bases sitting between them. Written as DNA, the CDR3 is TGTGCCAGCAGTTTCAGAGCTTCAAATGAAAAACTGTTTTTT. Residues: CASSFRASNEKLFF.

This clonotype has just a few counts. This rearrangement joins TRBV11-2 to TRBJ2-5, with 10 bases matching TRBD2. The CDR3 sequence is 14 residues long. From germline, CDR1 is SGHAT and CDR2 FQNNGV. The ends lost 4 bases at V and 5 bases at J; junction bases unmatched: 4. The CDR3 spells CASSSWTSGETQYF. As DNA, the CDR3 is TGTGCCAGCAGCTCCTGGACTAGCGGTGAGACCCAGTACTTC.

On this clonotype itself: A read error may explain this, as a much larger clone is one base away. The chain recombines TRBV29-1 with TRBJ2-5; 8 positions match TRBD1. The CDR3 consists of 12 residues. Germline V gene sequence: CDR1 SQVTM, CDR2 ANQGSEA. The CDR3, as DNA: TGCAGCGTTCAGAACAGGGGGGAGACCCGGTACTTC. This encodes CSVQNRGETRYF.

This clonotype has at least ten counts. The chain joins TRBV12-3 or TRBV12-4 to TRBJ2-1, with D uncertain. This CDR3 is 12 amino acids long. V lost 7 bases to trimming and J lost 1 base, with 5 bases between them. DNA for the CDR3: TGTGCCAGCACCCCTTCCTACAATGAGCAGTTCTTC. Translation gives CASTPSYNEQFF.

This clonotype was picked up many times. The chain carries TRBV12-3 or TRBV12-4 and TRBJ2-1; 7 bases fit TRBD2. The CDR3 has 16 amino acids. V gave up 9 bases and J gave up 0 bases; unmatched junction bases: 11. CDR3 DNA sequence: TGTGCCAGTCAGCCGGGACTACACAGCTCCTACAATGAGCAGTTCTTC. This sequence encodes CASQPGLHSSYNEQFF.

This chain links TRBV3-1 with TRBJ1-1; D unresolved. The length of the CDR3 is 14 residues. V was shortened by 4 bases and J by 2 bases, with 11 bases between the two germline ends. Looked up from germline, CDR1 is LGHDT and CDR2 is YNNKEL (reference sequence). CDR3 DNA: TGTGCCAGCAGCCCTTTGAGGACCAACACTGAAGCTTTCTTT. Encoded protein: CASSPLRTNTEAFF.

The rearrangement uses TRBV6-2 or TRBV6-3 and TRBJ2-7; D is possibly TRBD1 or TRBD2 (5 bases each). The V end was cut by 5 bases, the J end by 3 bases, with 20 bases between. CDR1 is MNHEY and CDR2 is SVGEGT in the germline V gene. The CDR3 has 16 residues. Written as DNA, the CDR3 is TGTGCCAGCAGTAGTATGAAAGGGGCCGGGATCTACGAGCAGTACTTC. Protein sequence: CASSSMKGAGIYEQYF.

The rearrangement links TRBV6-2 or TRBV6-3 to TRBJ2-1; TRBD2 matches at 16 bases. Germline V gives CDR1 MNHEY, CDR2 SVGEGT. Trimming at V came to 7 bases and at J to 10 bases, leaving 10 bases not matched to a gene. The CDR3 has 16 amino acids. Here the CDR3 reads CASNAPGTSGRGEQFF. Here the CDR3 DNA reads TGTGCCAGCAACGCTCCGGGGACTAGCGGGAGGGGGGAGCAGTTCTTC.

This clonotype was seen a few times. The chain uses TRBV6-5 and TRBJ2-7; TRBD1 aligns across 7 bases. Germline V gene lookup returns CDR1 MNHEY and CDR2 SVGAGI. Trimming took 2 bases from V and 3 from J; bases not matched to a gene: 1. CDR3 length: 13 amino acids. The CDR3 is CASSYGDSYEQYF. The CDR3 nucleotides are TGTGCCAGCAGTTACGGGGACAGCTACGAGCAGTACTTC.

This chain uses TRBV6-2 or TRBV6-3 with TRBJ2-1; D gene uncertain. V lost 2 bases, J lost 5 bases, and 4 bases lay in between. The CDR3 contains 12 residues. Germline V gene lookup returns CDR1 MNHEY and CDR2 SVGEGT. The CDR3: CASSYLDNEQFF. CDR3 DNA: TGTGCCAGCAGTTACCTAGACAATGAGCAGTTCTTC.

This clonotype has just a few counts. V usage is TRBV6-1 and J usage is TRBJ1-1; tentative D call: TRBD1 (6 bases). V was shortened by 6 bases and J by 0 bases, with 11 bases between the two germline ends. Germline CDR1 and CDR2: MNHNS and SASEGT. This CDR3 is built from 14 residues. The CDR3 bases are TGTGCCAGCAGGAGGGGGTCCATGAACACTGAAGCTTTCTTT. It codes for CASRRGSMNTEAFF.

The chain employs TRBV15 and TRBJ2-1; D is perhaps TRBD1 (5 bases). Per germline, CDR1 LNHNV and CDR2 YYDKDF (reference sequence). Trimming removed 0 bases at V and 7 bases at J, with 10 bases between. This CDR3 is 14 amino acids long. The CDR3 DNA is TGTGCCACCAGCAGAGATTCCAAGGGGAATGAGCAGTTCTTC. Its translation: CATSRDSKGNEQFF.